This T cell receptor beta chain originates from a study of blood T cell repertoires in COVID-19. The wider study: Samples taken during acute and convalescent COVID-19 were collected in the United States, Italy and Spain. PBMCs, B-cell-depleted T cells, or T cells were the source of the cDNA or gDNA that made up the material.

Authors' data handling: Amplifying reference gene primers gave estimates of nucleated cell counts. Produced via immunoSEQ multiplex PCR; TCRdb's table is partial and in-frame only. That table gives V, J and clone size, and the DNA gave D and trimming. The table has about 98,000 clones, 81% seen once. Trimming removed 10 bases at V and 6 bases at J, with 18 bases between. The CDR3 spans 14 residues. CDR1 is ENHRY and CDR2 is SYGVKD in the germline V gene. Material: peripheral blood. This chain uses TRBV10-3 with TRBJ2-2, with a weak D call TRBD2 (6 bases). The TCR originated in an elderly woman with acute or convalescent COVID-19. CDR3 residues: CATHDQGLSGELFF. CDR3 in DNA: TGTGCCACCCACGATCAGGGACTGTCCGGGGAGCTGTTTTTT.